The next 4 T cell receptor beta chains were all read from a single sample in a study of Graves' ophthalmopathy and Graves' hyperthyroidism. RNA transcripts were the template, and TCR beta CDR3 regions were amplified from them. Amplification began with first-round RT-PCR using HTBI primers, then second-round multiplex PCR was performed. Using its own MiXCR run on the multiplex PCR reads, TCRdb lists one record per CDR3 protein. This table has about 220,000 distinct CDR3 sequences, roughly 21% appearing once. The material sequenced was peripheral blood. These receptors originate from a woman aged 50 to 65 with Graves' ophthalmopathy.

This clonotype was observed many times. The CDR3: CASTRVGTGSYEQYF. For the CDR3, the DNA is TGTGCCAGCACGAGGGTGGGGACTGGCTCCTACGAGCAGTACTTC. The chain links TRBV6-2 or TRBV6-3 to TRBJ2-7, with D maybe TRBD2 (6 bases). V was pared by 7 bases and J by 0 bases, with 16 bases between. The CDR3 spans 15 residues. The germline V gene encodes CDR1 MNHEY and CDR2 SVGEGT.

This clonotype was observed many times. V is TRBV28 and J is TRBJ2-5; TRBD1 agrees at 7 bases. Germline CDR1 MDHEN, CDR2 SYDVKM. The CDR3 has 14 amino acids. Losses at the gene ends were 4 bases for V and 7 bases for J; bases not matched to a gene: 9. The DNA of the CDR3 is TGTGCCAGCAGTTCCGCCGGGACAGCGTTGACCCAGTACTTC. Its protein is CASSSAGTALTQYF. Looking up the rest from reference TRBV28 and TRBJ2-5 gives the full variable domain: DVKVTQSSRYLVKRTGEKVFLECVQDMDHENMFWYRQDPGLGLRLIYFSYDVKMKEKGDIPEGYSVSREKKERFSLILESASTNQTSMYLCASSSAGTALTQYFGPGTRLLVL.

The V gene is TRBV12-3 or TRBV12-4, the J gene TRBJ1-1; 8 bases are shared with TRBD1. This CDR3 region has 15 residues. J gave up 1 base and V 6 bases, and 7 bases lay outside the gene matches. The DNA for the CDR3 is TGTGCCAGCAGACAGACAGGGGTGGAGAACACTGAAGCTTTCTTT. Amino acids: CASRQTGVENTEAFF.

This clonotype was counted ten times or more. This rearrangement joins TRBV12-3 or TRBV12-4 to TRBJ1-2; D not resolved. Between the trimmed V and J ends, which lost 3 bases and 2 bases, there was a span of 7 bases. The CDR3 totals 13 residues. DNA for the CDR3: TGTGCCAGCAGTTTTGACCTCAACTATGGCTACACCTTC. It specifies CASSFDLNYGYTF.